The 7 T cell receptor beta chains presented below share a single source sample, sequenced in a study of radiotherapy plus CTLA-4 blockade in lung cancer (dated by TCRdb to 2017 to 2018). Library creation used the immunoSEQ multiplex PCR assay. The table comes from immuneACCESS by way of TCRdb, which keeps in-frame sequences with V and J called. Part of the clones is missing from these tables; in studies checked, under half for an unresolved V gene and the rest for unknown reasons. Across this sample there are about 31,000 clones, with almost 80% seen only once. Clones ranked in the top ten supply 7.5% of the sample. The sequencing used peripheral blood, collected from a patient treated with radiotherapy plus ipilimumab. The receptors here all came from a human donor with non-small cell lung cancer who had stable disease on radiotherapy plus ipilimumab.

The chain carries TRBV28 and TRBJ1-3; D ambiguous. V lost 5 bases, J lost 1 base, and 12 bases lay in between. Germline V lookup: CDR1 MDHEN, CDR2 SYDVKM. This CDR3 has 15 residues. The CDR3 is CASSGGWSSGNTIYF. CDR3 nucleotides: TGTGCCAGCAGTGGAGGGTGGTCGTCTGGAAACACCATATATTTT.

This clone was seen only a few times. The CDR3 coding sequence is TGCAGCGTTGGCCCCCAAGAGACCCAGTACTTC. Translation: CSVGPQETQYF. The V call is TRBV29-1, the J call TRBJ2-5; D remains unclear. The V end lost 4 bases, the J end lost 1 base, and 4 bases lay between the germline ends. This CDR3 region has 11 residues. Per the germline V gene, CDR1 is SQVTM and CDR2 is ANQGSEA.

This chain uses TRBV18 with TRBJ2-1, with TRBD2 matching over 9 bases. Germline CDR1 KGHSH, CDR2 LQKENI. The CDR3 is 15 residues long. V was pared by 3 bases and J by 10 bases, with 10 bases of the junction left unmatched. CDR3 in DNA: TGTGCCAGCTCACCCCGGAGTAGCGGGGGTGGGGAGCAGTTCTTC. Its protein product is CASSPRSSGGGEQFF.

The sample holds one count of this clone. CDR3 bases: TGTGCCAGCAGTCAGGGACAGGGGGGGGACTATGGCTACACCTTC. This encodes CASSQGQGGDYGYTF. The V call is TRBV6-6, the J call TRBJ1-2; 11 nucleotides align to TRBD1. CDR1 is MNHNY, CDR2 SVGAGI, per germline (reference sequence). V lost 5 bases, J lost 3 bases, and 5 bases stayed unmatched. This CDR3 has 15 residues.

The chain carries TRBV7-9 and TRBJ2-7; the match to TRBD1 covers 7 bases. Trimming cost V 1 base and J 5 bases; bases outside gene matches: 5. Germline loops: CDR1 SEHNR, CDR2 FQNEAQ (reference sequence). CDR3 length equals 14 residues. The CDR3 nucleotides are TGTGCCAGCAGCTTAGAAAGGGGGCCAGACGAGCAGTACTTC. Translation gives CASSLERGPDEQYF.

This chain joins TRBV11-3 and TRBJ2-1; 8 positions agree with TRBD2. V was clipped by 5 bases and J by 4 bases; unmatched bases: 13. The germline V gene encodes CDR1 SGHNT and CDR2 YENEEA. This CDR3 comprises 17 residues. CDR3 residues: CASSRSSGGGPYNEQFF. DNA of the CDR3: TGTGCCAGCAGCCGCTCCTCCGGGGGGGGTCCGTACAATGAGCAGTTCTTC.

This clone turned up a few times. The chain is built from TRBV6-1 and TRBJ1-3; unclear D gene. This CDR3 is built from 12 residues. V was cut by 2 bases and J by 4 bases, with 3 bases left in between. The germline V gene encodes CDR1 MNHNS and CDR2 SASEGT. CDR3 in DNA: TGTGCCAGCAGTGAATTCGGAAACACCATATATTTT. Translating it yields CASSEFGNTIYF.